The 23 T cell receptor beta chains below all came from one sample that was sequenced in a study of cytotoxic CD8 clonotypes in ibrutinib-treated CLL (dated by TCRdb to the early 2020s). The sample's time point label is to be understood as: around 25 months on ibrutinib. Libraries were built with the immunoSEQ multiplex PCR assay. TCRdb retrieved this table from immuneACCESS and kept in-frame rearrangements only. Not all clones are present; in checked studies, unresolved V genes account for under half, and no reason is known for the remainder. Across this sample there are some 200,000 clones, with over 55% seen only once. Around an eighth of the sample rests with the top ten. The sequencing used PBMCs, collected after 24 months of ibrutinib treatment. These receptor sequences come from a human donor with chronic lymphocytic leukemia.

The chain uses TRBV19 and TRBJ2-7; D ambiguous. CDR3 length: 13 amino acids. The V gene lost 3 bases and the J gene lost 7 bases, with 13 bases spanning the gap. Germline V gene sequence: CDR1 LNHDA, CDR2 SQIVND (reference sequence). CDR3 protein: CASSIVRATEQYF. Written as DNA, the CDR3 is TGTGCCAGTAGTATTGTCCGAGCCACTGAGCAGTACTTC.

The chain is built from TRBV6-5 and TRBJ2-5; no reliable D call. CDR1 MNHEY and CDR2 SVGAGI come from the germline V gene. V gave up 9 bases and J gave up 4 bases, with 18 bases separating them. This CDR3 is built from 14 residues. The CDR3 reads CARVVAVPRETQYF. The CDR3 nucleotides are TGTGCCAGGGTGGTAGCTGTCCCCCGAGAGACCCAGTACTTC.

V gene TRBV7-2 combines with J gene TRBJ2-2, with a tentative D call TRBD2 (6 bases). Trimming stripped 3 bases from V and 0 bases from J, with 11 bases between. Per germline, CDR1 SGHTA and CDR2 FQGNSA. CDR3 length: 16 residues. The CDR3: CASSFLGGANTGELFF. Written as DNA, the CDR3 is TGTGCCAGCAGCTTTCTCGGGGGAGCGAACACCGGGGAGCTGTTTTTT. The complete variable domain, with remaining parts taken from reference TRBV7-2 and TRBJ2-2, reads GAGVSQSPSNKVTEKGKDVELRCDPISGHTALYWYRQSLGQGLEFLIYFQGNSAPDKSGLPSDRFSAERTGGSVSTLTIQRTQQEDSAVYLCASSFLGGANTGELFFGEGSRLTVL.

V is TRBV5-4 and J is TRBJ2-2; a possible D gene is TRBD1 (5 bases). CDR1 is SGHNT and CDR2 is YYREEE in the germline V gene (reference sequence). Trimming took 0 bases from V and 4 from J, leaving 10 bases between them. CDR3 length: 15 amino acids. CDR3 in DNA: TGTGCCAGCAGCTTGGATAGGGGTATCACCGGGGAGCTGTTTTTT. It specifies CASSLDRGITGELFF. The full variable domain, completed using reference TRBV5-4 and TRBJ2-2, is ETGVTQSPTHLIKTRGQQVTLRCSSQSGHNTVSWYQQALGQGPQFIFQYYREEENGRGNFPPRFSGLQFPNYSSELNVNALELDDSALYLCASSLDRGITGELFFGEGSRLTVL.

The chain recombines TRBV7-6 with TRBJ2-7, with TRBD2 matching over 14 bases. V dropped 1 base and J dropped 6; count of bases not matched to a gene: 8. This CDR3 is built from 17 residues. Germline V gene sequence: CDR1 SGHVS, CDR2 FNYEAQ. The CDR3 DNA sequence: TGTGCCAGCAGCTTAGTAGCACGACTAGCGGGAGGGGGCGAGCAGTACTTC. It codes for CASSLVARLAGGGEQYF.

A single count supports this clone. The chain employs TRBV11-2 and TRBJ2-1; D is uncertain. V lost 5 bases and J lost 9, with 17 bases in between. There are 14 residues in the CDR3. The V gene's germline CDR1 is SGHAT and CDR2 FQNNGV. The CDR3 loop reads CASSPRTMAGEQFF. The CDR3 DNA is TGTGCCAGCAGCCCTAGGACGATGGCAGGTGAGCAGTTCTTC.

The gene calls are TRBV5-1 and TRBJ2-3; 10 nucleotides line up with TRBD2. The V segment lost 2 bases and the J segment 5 bases; nucleotides outside the gene matches: 5. Germline CDR1 reads SGHRS; CDR2 reads YFSETQ. The CDR3 is 15 residues long. The CDR3 spells CASSFLAGEVDTQYF. The CDR3 DNA reads as TGCGCCAGCAGCTTTCTAGCGGGAGAGGTAGATACGCAGTATTTT.

This clone appeared a single time. This chain links TRBV14 with TRBJ2-7, with 12 bases identical to TRBD2. V lost 9 bases and J lost 5; bases outside the gene matches: 5. The CDR3 covers 13 residues. Germline CDR1 reads SGHDN; CDR2 reads FVKESK. In DNA, the CDR3 is TGTGCCAGTTCGACTAGCGGGAGCAACGAGCAGTACTTC. Its protein is CASSTSGSNEQYF.

This clone was detected a few times. CDR3 coding DNA: TGCGCCAGCAGCCCTGAGAGCTCCTACAATGAGCAGTTCTTC. Amino acid sequence: CASSPESSYNEQFF. The rearrangement joins TRBV5-1 to TRBJ2-1; D gene uncertain. The V end lost 4 bases, the J end lost 0 bases, and 8 bases lay between the germline ends. Germline CDR1 is SGHRS and CDR2 is YFSETQ. The CDR3 consists of 14 residues.

This chain links TRBV5-1 with TRBJ2-7; D is unclear. The CDR3 consists of 13 residues. Germline loops: CDR1 SGHRS, CDR2 YFSETQ. The V gene lost 2 bases and the J gene lost 2 bases, with 8 bases spanning the gap. This chain's CDR3 is CASSFSLPYEQYF. In nucleotides, the CDR3 is TGCGCCAGCAGCTTTAGCCTCCCCTACGAGCAGTACTTC. The full variable domain, rest sourced from reference TRBV5-1 and TRBJ2-7, is KAGVTQTPRYLIKTRGQQVTLSCSPISGHRSVSWYQQTPGQGLQFLFEYFSETQRNKGNFPGRFSGRQFSNSRSEMNVSTLELGDSALYLCASSFSLPYEQYFGPGTRLTVT.

This chain joins TRBV9 and TRBJ2-7; possible D gene TRBD1, 6 bases. Germline CDR1 SGDLS, CDR2 YYNGEE. V was trimmed by 2 bases and J by 2 bases, leaving 14 bases between them. This CDR3 has 15 amino acids. DNA of the CDR3: TGTGCCAGCAGCGTGTCCGGGGACATCCCCTACGAGCAGTACTTC. It is translated as CASSVSGDIPYEQYF.

This chain joins TRBV6-1 and TRBJ2-3, with 7 bases identical to TRBD2. Germline V gene data show CDR1 as MNHNS and CDR2 as SASEGT. This CDR3 is 15 amino acids long. The ends lost 3 bases at V and 6 bases at J; junction bases unmatched: 9. In DNA, the CDR3 is TGTGCCAGCAGTGACGACGCGGGAGCGGGTGATACGCAGTATTTT. It encodes CASSDDAGAGDTQYF.

The rearrangement joins TRBV25-1 to TRBJ1-2, with 7 bases fitting TRBD1. CDR1 MGHDK and CDR2 SYGVNS come from the germline V gene. The CDR3 runs 15 residues. The J segment lost 4 bases and the V segment lost 2 bases, leaving 7 bases of the junction unmatched. CDR3 nucleotide sequence: TGTGCCAGCAGTGAAGAGACAGGGAGCCTCTATGGCTACACCTTC. This encodes CASSEETGSLYGYTF.

The chain carries TRBV28 and TRBJ2-2; the D is unclear. Germline CDR1 is MDHEN and CDR2 is SYDVKM. The CDR3 is 13 residues long. Between the trimmed V and J ends, which lost 5 bases and 7 bases, there was a span of 11 bases. The CDR3 spells CASSAQYLGELFF. DNA for the CDR3: TGTGCCAGCAGTGCTCAGTATCTCGGGGAGCTGTTTTTT.

V and J are TRBV5-6 and TRBJ1-3, with no clear D. The V gene's germline CDR1 is SGHDT and CDR2 YYEEEE. Trimming took off 3 bases at V and 0 bases at J, with 10 bases between the two ends. CDR3 length equals 15 residues. This CDR3 reads CASSWDFGSGNTIYF. In DNA, the CDR3 is TGTGCCAGCAGCTGGGATTTCGGCTCTGGAAACACCATATATTTT.

The chain couples TRBV9 to TRBJ2-7; D unclear. The CDR3 totals 14 residues. Germline loops: CDR1 SGDLS, CDR2 YYNGEE. V lost 2 bases and J lost 3, with 12 bases in between. Here the CDR3 reads CASSVRSEVYEQYF. The CDR3 coding sequence is TGTGCCAGCAGCGTCCGGTCAGAGGTCTACGAGCAGTACTTC.

The V call is TRBV10-3, the J call TRBJ2-1, with D uncertain. Germline lookup yields CDR1 ENHRY and CDR2 SYGVKD. The CDR3 length is 14 residues. V was pared by 3 bases and J by 4 bases, with 10 bases between. This CDR3 is CAISDTLGYNEQFF. The CDR3 bases are TGTGCCATCAGTGATACCTTGGGTTACAATGAGCAGTTCTTC.

The gene calls are TRBV5-4 and TRBJ2-5, with TRBD1 matching 8 bases. J was trimmed by 5 bases and V by 1 base; bases with no gene match: 7. Germline CDR1 reads SGHNT; CDR2 reads YYREEE (reference sequence). CDR3 size: 15 residues. Here the CDR3 reads CASSLSGGGWETQYF. The CDR3 DNA sequence: TGTGCCAGCAGCTTGTCAGGGGGCGGGTGGGAGACCCAGTACTTC. The complete variable domain, with remaining parts taken from reference TRBV5-4 and TRBJ2-5, reads ETGVTQSPTHLIKTRGQQVTLRCSSQSGHNTVSWYQQALGQGPQFIFQYYREEENGRGNFPPRFSGLQFPNYSSELNVNALELDDSALYLCASSLSGGGWETQYFGPGTRLLVL.

The chain joins TRBV4-1 to TRBJ2-6, with no clear D. Germline V gives CDR1 MGHRA, CDR2 YSYEKL. V gave up 5 bases and J gave up 4 bases, with 24 bases separating them. CDR3 length equals 19 residues. CDR3: CASSFHRGLVGEGANVLTF. Here the CDR3 DNA reads TGCGCCAGCAGCTTCCACAGAGGTTTAGTCGGTGAAGGGGCCAACGTCCTGACTTTC.

This clone was found once. This rearrangement joins TRBV19 to TRBJ1-2, with D possibly being TRBD1 (5 bases). Germline CDR1 LNHDA, CDR2 SQIVND (reference sequence). CDR3 size: 19 residues. Trimming shortened V by 2 bases and J by 8 bases, and 30 bases separated the two germline ends. CDR3 protein: CASSIPNGIRAEPREGYTF. The DNA for the CDR3 is TGTGCCAGTAGTATACCTAATGGTATACGTGCAGAGCCCAGGGAGGGCTACACCTTC.

This chain joins TRBV4-2 and TRBJ1-4; weak D call: TRBD1 (5 bases). CDR3 length: 17 residues. The V gene lost 1 base and the J gene lost 4 bases, with 16 bases spanning the gap. The germline CDR1 and CDR2 sequences are LGHNA and YNFKEQ. DNA for the CDR3: TGTGCCAGCAGCCAAGTGTTCGGAGGGGCTCGTAATGAAAAACTGTTTTTT. Translation: CASSQVFGGARNEKLFF.

The chain has TRBV4-3 and TRBJ1-1; D not certain. Trimming stripped 1 base from V and 4 bases from J, with 10 bases between. The CDR3 spans 14 residues. Germline CDR1 LGHNA, CDR2 YSLEER. The CDR3 sequence is CASSQVGRSTEAFF. The CDR3 DNA reads as TGCGCCAGCAGCCAAGTTGGCAGGTCCACTGAAGCTTTCTTT.

A few counts support this clone. For the CDR3, the DNA is TGCGCCAGCAGATTAGGGACAGGCTCTGGAAACACCATATATTTT. The encoded protein is CASRLGTGSGNTIYF. V and J are TRBV5-1 and TRBJ1-3; TRBD1 matches at 8 bases. The junction had 4 bases not matched to a gene; V was cut back by 5 bases and J by 0 bases. The CDR3 is 15 amino acids. Germline V CDR1 and CDR2: SGHRS, YFSETQ.